The present entry profiles one T cell receptor beta chain with its context. These data come from a study of blood T cell repertoires in COVID-19. Clones were sequenced by immunoSEQ multiplex PCR, and TCRdb holds only the in-frame ones, with some missing. Here the sample spans 100,000 to 150,000 clones, 85% to 90% being singletons. Germline values: CDR1 LGHDT, CDR2 YNNKEL (reference sequence). The J segment lost 4 bases and the V segment lost 4 bases, leaving 14 bases of the junction unmatched. CDR3 length: 17 amino acids. Sequencing was done on a sample of peripheral blood. This TCR came from a man aged 50 to 59 with acute or convalescent COVID-19. This rearrangement joins TRBV3-1 (or the pseudogene TRBV3-2) to TRBJ2-7, with 9 bases matching TRBD1. The DNA for the CDR3 is TGTGCCAGCAGCCCTGGCTTTCCGGGACAGGGAGGGTACGAGCAGTACTTC. It yields the protein CASSPGFPGQGGYEQYF.